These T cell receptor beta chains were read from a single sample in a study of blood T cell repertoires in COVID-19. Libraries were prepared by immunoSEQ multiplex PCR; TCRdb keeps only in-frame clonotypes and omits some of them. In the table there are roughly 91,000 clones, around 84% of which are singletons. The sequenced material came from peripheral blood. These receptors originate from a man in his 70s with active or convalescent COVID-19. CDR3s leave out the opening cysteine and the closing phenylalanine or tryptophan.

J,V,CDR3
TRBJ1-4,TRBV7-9,ASTSGGRGEKLF
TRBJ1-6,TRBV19,ASSAIGDRHYSPLH
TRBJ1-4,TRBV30,AWSDFTGVNEKLF
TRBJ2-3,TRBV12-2,ATAVGDTQY
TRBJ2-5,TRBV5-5,ASSLPSGGIQETQY
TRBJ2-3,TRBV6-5,ASSYSASGGTDTQY
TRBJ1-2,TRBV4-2,ASLHTRGGGYYGYT
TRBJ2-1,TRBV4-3,ASSPRYGGDPYNEQF
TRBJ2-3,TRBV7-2,ASSLLAGSDTQY
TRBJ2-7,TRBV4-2,ASSLGTSAPYEQY
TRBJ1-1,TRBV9,ASSVSLSLNTEAF
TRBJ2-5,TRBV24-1,ATSDRGRQETQY
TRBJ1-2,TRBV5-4,ASSLGTGDRGLYGYT
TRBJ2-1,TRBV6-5,ASSSRGDYNEQF
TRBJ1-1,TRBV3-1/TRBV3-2,ASSLTGSTEAF
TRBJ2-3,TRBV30,AWSVRRLSTDTQY
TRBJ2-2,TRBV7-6,ASSPNKGELF
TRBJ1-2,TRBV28,ASSWGGGGHGYGYT
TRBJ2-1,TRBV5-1,ASSSSGASSYNEQF
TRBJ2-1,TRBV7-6,ASSLFGQGSYNEQF
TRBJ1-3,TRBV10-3,AMATSGNTIY
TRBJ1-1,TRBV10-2,ASSEWAGTTEAF
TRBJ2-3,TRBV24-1,ATSETGTGRRGAQY
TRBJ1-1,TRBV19,ASRRTGNTEAF
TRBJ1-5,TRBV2,ASSGAPGTLSNQPQH
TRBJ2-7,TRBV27,ASSRGQGAYEQY
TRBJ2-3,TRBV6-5,ASSYSRGGLNTQY
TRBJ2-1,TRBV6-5,ASSYENEQF
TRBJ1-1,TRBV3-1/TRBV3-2,ASNQGGALEAF
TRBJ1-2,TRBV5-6,ASSSNGGYGYT
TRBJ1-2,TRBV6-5,ASSYSGQALNYGYT
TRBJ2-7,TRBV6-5,ASSYRGSYEQY
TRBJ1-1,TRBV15,ATSRDPETWNTEAF
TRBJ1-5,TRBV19,ASSYTDRPQH
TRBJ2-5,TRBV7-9,ASSLRGTGGRETQY
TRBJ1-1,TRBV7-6,ASSSLTGGLNTEAF
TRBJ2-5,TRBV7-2,ASSYLQETQY
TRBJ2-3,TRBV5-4,ASSPDRLTDTQY
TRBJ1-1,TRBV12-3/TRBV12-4,ASSFLNTEAF
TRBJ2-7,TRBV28,ASTETGASYEQY
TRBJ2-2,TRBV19,ASSIEDRGITGELF
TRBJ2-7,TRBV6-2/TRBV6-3,ASSRDRGSYEQY
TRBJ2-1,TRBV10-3,AISETGGPYF
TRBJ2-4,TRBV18,ASSPPGLAGGTSIQY